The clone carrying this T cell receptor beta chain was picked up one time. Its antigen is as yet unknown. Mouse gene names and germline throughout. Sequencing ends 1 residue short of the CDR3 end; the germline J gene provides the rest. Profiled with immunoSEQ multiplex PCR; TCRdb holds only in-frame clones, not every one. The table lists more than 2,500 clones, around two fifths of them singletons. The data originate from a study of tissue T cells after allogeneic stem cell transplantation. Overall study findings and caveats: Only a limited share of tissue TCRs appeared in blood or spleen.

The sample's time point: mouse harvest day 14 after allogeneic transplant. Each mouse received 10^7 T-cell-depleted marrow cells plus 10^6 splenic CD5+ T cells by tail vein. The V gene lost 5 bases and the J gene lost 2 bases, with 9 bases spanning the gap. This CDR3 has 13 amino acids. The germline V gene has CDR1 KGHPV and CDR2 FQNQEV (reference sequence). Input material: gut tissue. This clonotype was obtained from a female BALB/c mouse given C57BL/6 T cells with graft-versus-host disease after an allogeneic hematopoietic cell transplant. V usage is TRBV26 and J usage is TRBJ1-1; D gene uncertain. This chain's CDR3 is CASSWRRNTEVFF. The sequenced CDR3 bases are TGTGCCAGCAGTTGGCGGCGCAACACAGAAGTCTTC.